Below are 20 T cell receptor beta chains sequenced from a single sample in a study of cytomegalovirus exposure and HLA in healthy donors. Use of 60 Vbeta and 13 Jbeta primers characterized the PCR. Only in-frame clones appear in the TCRdb table, and some are missing; sequencing was by immunoSEQ multiplex PCR. The profile shows roughly 90,000 clones, less than 85% of them singletons. Sequenced material: PBMCs. All receptors come from a man aged 18 to 30 in good health and CMV-seronegative.

The chain employs TRBV28 and TRBJ1-2; D is uncertain. The CDR3 sequence is 13 residues long. V lost 2 bases, J lost 6 bases, and 10 bases lay in between. Looked up from germline, CDR1 is MDHEN and CDR2 is SYDVKM. In DNA form, the CDR3 reads TGTGCCAGCAGTTTACTGGCCGGGGATGGCTACACCTTC. It encodes CASSLLAGDGYTF.

V and J are TRBV12-5 and TRBJ2-7; 14 positions agree with TRBD2. The V segment lost 5 bases and the J segment 3 bases; nucleotides outside the gene matches: 6. The CDR3 is made up of 16 amino acids. CDR1 is LGHNT and CDR2 is FRNRAP in the germline V gene. The DNA for the CDR3 is TGTGCTAGTGGTGGACTAGCGGGAGGTTGGGTCTACGAGCAGTACTTC. It codes for CASGGLAGGWVYEQYF.

The chain is built from TRBV5-6 and TRBJ2-3; weak D call: TRBD2 (6 bases). Per the germline V gene, CDR1 is SGHDT and CDR2 is YYEEEE. V was trimmed by 7 bases and J by 7 bases, leaving 19 bases between them. The CDR3 totals 14 residues. CDR3 protein: CASASGTPRHTQYF. DNA of the CDR3: TGTGCCAGCGCCTCCGGGACTCCTCGTCATACGCAGTATTTT.

The rearrangement links TRBV28 to TRBJ1-1, with D maybe TRBD1 (6 bases). The CDR3 contains 14 residues. The ends were cut back, 7 bases at V and 5 bases at J, with 17 bases in the middle. In germline, CDR1 is MDHEN, CDR2 SYDVKM. CDR3 region: CASKSGGAQTEAFF. DNA of the CDR3: TGTGCCAGCAAAAGCGGGGGGGCGCAGACTGAAGCTTTCTTT. The whole variable domain, remainder taken from reference TRBV28 and TRBJ1-1, is DVKVTQSSRYLVKRTGEKVFLECVQDMDHENMFWYRQDPGLGLRLIYFSYDVKMKEKGDIPEGYSVSREKKERFSLILESASTNQTSMYLCASKSGGAQTEAFFGQGTRLTVV.

The chain's CDR3 is CASSVGTGELFF. The CDR3, as DNA: TGTGCCAGCAGCGTCGGCACCGGGGAGCTGTTTTTT. The rearrangement uses TRBV9 and TRBJ2-2; D is ambiguous. The CDR3 has 12 amino acids. Trimming stripped 2 bases from V and 4 bases from J, with 3 bases between. In germline, CDR1 is SGDLS, CDR2 YYNGEE.

V usage is TRBV15 and J usage is TRBJ2-7; D not resolved. V was pared by 1 base and J by 7 bases, with 17 bases between. The CDR3 spans 15 residues. The germline V gene has CDR1 LNHNV and CDR2 YYDKDF (reference sequence). CDR3 sequence reads: CATSRGQRLDREQYF. The CDR3, as DNA: TGTGCCACCAGCAGAGGTCAGCGTCTCGACCGGGAGCAGTACTTC. The full variable domain, with the rest looked up from reference TRBV15 and TRBJ2-7, is DAMVIQNPRYQVTQFGKPVTLSCSQTLNHNVMYWYQQKSSQAPKLLFHYYDKDFNNEADTPDNFQSRRPNTSFCFLDIRSPGLGDTAMYLCATSRGQRLDREQYFGPGTRLTVT.

V gene TRBV18 combines with J gene TRBJ1-1; weak D call: TRBD1 (6 bases). Germline values: CDR1 KGHSH, CDR2 LQKENI. CDR3 length: 16 amino acids. Trimming shortened V by 3 bases and J by 0 bases, and 14 bases separated the two germline ends. CDR3 sequence: CASSPPGGQMNTEAFF. The CDR3 DNA follows: TGTGCCAGCTCACCCCCCGGGGGGCAAATGAACACTGAAGCTTTCTTT.

This clone was found a few times. The chain carries TRBV7-9 and TRBJ2-1; D possibly corresponds to TRBD2 (5 bases). This CDR3 has 15 amino acids. Germline-derived CDR1 and CDR2 are SEHNR and FQNEAQ (reference sequence). Trimming took 5 bases from V and 8 from J, leaving 19 bases between them. CDR3 nucleotides: TGTGCCAGCAGCAACCCACCCGCGAGGGTCCATGAGCAGTTCTTC. Translation gives CASSNPPARVHEQFF.

This clone was detected only once. The rearrangement links TRBV27 to TRBJ1-3, with 9 bases that match TRBD1. The CDR3 sequence is 18 residues long. Germline loops: CDR1 MNHEY, CDR2 SMNVEV (reference sequence). V dropped 2 bases and J dropped 2; count of bases not matched to a gene: 10. CDR3 protein: CASSLVANNRGPGNTIYF. CDR3 in DNA: TGTGCCAGCAGTTTAGTGGCGAATAACAGGGGGCCTGGAAACACCATATATTTT.

This clone was found once. The chain has TRBV6-5 and TRBJ1-2; D ambiguous. Germline-derived CDR1 and CDR2 are MNHEY and SVGAGI. Trimming cost V 0 bases and J 3 bases, with 8 bases left between them. The CDR3 runs to 14 residues. The CDR3 DNA sequence: TGTGCCAGCAGTTACTCGATAGACTACTATGGCTACACCTTC. This sequence encodes CASSYSIDYYGYTF.

The V call is TRBV28, the J call TRBJ2-7, with 10 positions matching TRBD1. This CDR3 is 13 amino acids long. Trimming cost V 10 bases and J 4 bases; bases outside gene matches: 7. The germline V gene encodes CDR1 MDHEN and CDR2 SYDVKM. The CDR3 is CAIQTGGVYEQYF. The DNA for the CDR3 is TGTGCCATCCAGACAGGGGGCGTATACGAGCAGTACTTC. The full variable domain, completed using reference TRBV28 and TRBJ2-7, is DVKVTQSSRYLVKRTGEKVFLECVQDMDHENMFWYRQDPGLGLRLIYFSYDVKMKEKGDIPEGYSVSREKKERFSLILESASTNQTSMYLCAIQTGGVYEQYFGPGTRLTVT.

This clone was observed a handful of times. The V and J genes are TRBV5-1 and TRBJ2-6, with D tentatively TRBD1 (6 bases). The germline CDR1 and CDR2 sequences are SGHRS and YFSETQ. The CDR3 sequence is 17 residues long. Trimming took 1 base from V and 1 from J, leaving 12 bases between them. DNA for the CDR3: TGCGCCAGCAGCTTGATGGGGGCTCGTTCTGGGGCCAACGTCCTGACTTTC. Translating it yields CASSLMGARSGANVLTF.

This clone was observed a handful of times. The rearrangement uses TRBV27 and TRBJ1-1; tentatively, D is TRBD1 (5 bases). Looked up from germline, CDR1 is MNHEY and CDR2 is SMNVEV (reference sequence). V lost 0 bases and J 0 bases, leaving 11 bases between the germline ends. The CDR3 extends over 16 amino acids. The CDR3 nucleotides are TGTGCCAGCAGTTTATCGTCGGGGGGACTGAACACTGAAGCTTTCTTT. Residues: CASSLSSGGLNTEAFF.

The gene calls are TRBV4-3 and TRBJ2-1; D not certain. V was pared by 0 bases and J by 0 bases, with 9 bases between. This CDR3 is built from 16 residues. CDR1 LGHNA and CDR2 YSLEER come from the germline V gene. CDR3 nucleotide sequence: TGCGCCAGCAGCCAAGAGTGGCAAAGCTCCTACAATGAGCAGTTCTTC. Amino acids: CASSQEWQSSYNEQFF.

The gene calls are TRBV5-1 and TRBJ2-3; 9 bases align to TRBD2. Unmatched junction bases numbered 11, after V lost 4 bases and J lost 5 bases. The CDR3 runs 16 residues. CDR1 and CDR2 from the germline V gene are SGHRS and YFSETQ. CDR3 sequence (DNA): TGCGCCAGCAGCGTCGGGACTAGCCGCGCCGTAGATACGCAGTATTTT. This translates into CASSVGTSRAVDTQYF.

The chain links TRBV27 to TRBJ2-1; 12 nucleotides line up with TRBD2. V shed 3 bases and J 7 bases; nucleotides not matched to a gene: 4. This CDR3 contains 15 residues. Germline-derived CDR1 and CDR2 are MNHEY and SMNVEV (reference sequence). For the CDR3, the DNA is TGTGCCAGCAGTTTGCTACTAGCGGGGGGTAATGAGCAGTTCTTC. Translated, it gives CASSLLLAGGNEQFF.

This chain joins TRBV2 and TRBJ2-1; TRBD2 aligns across 7 bases. The length of the CDR3 is 14 residues. Per the germline V gene, CDR1 is SNHLY and CDR2 is FYNNEI. The J segment lost 4 bases and the V segment lost 10 bases, leaving 10 bases of the junction unmatched. CDR3: CAILGSGVYNEQFF. CDR3 coding DNA: TGTGCCATCCTAGGCAGCGGGGTATACAATGAGCAGTTCTTC.

This rearrangement joins TRBV19 to TRBJ2-5; 8 bases map to TRBD2. Germline V gene data show CDR1 as LNHDA and CDR2 as SQIVND (reference sequence). The CDR3 runs 17 residues. J was trimmed by 6 bases and V by 1 base; bases with no gene match: 13. CDR3 sequence (DNA): TGTGCCAGTAGTATAGGTCTGTTTGGGCGGGAGGCGAAGACCCAGTACTTC. Protein: CASSIGLFGREAKTQYF.

This clone was picked up one time. This chain links TRBV27 with TRBJ1-1; unclear D gene. CDR1 MNHEY and CDR2 SMNVEV come from the germline V gene (reference sequence). This CDR3 has 13 residues. Trimming removed 5 bases from V and 7 bases from J, with 14 bases in between. The CDR3 region has the DNA TGTGCCAGCAGTACTATCCCGGAGGGTGAAGCTTTCTTT. Translation: CASSTIPEGEAFF.

This chain links TRBV5-1 with TRBJ1-4; D ambiguous. This CDR3 is built from 14 residues. V lost 4 bases and J 0 bases, leaving 7 bases between the germline ends. Looked up from germline, CDR1 is SGHRS and CDR2 is YFSETQ. The CDR3 loop reads CASSPLSTNEKLFF. Here the CDR3 DNA reads TGCGCCAGCAGCCCCCTCTCAACTAATGAAAAACTGTTTTTT.